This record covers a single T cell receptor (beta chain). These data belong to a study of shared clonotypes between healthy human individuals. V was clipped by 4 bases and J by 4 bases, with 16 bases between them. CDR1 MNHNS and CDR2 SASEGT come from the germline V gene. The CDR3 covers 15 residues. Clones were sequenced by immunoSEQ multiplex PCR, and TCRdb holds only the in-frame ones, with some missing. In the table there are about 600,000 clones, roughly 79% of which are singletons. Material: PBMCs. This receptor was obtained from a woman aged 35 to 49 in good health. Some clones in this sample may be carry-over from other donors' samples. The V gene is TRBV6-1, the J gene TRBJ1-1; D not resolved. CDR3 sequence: CASSATWSDGTEAFF. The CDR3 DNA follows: TGTGCCAGCAGTGCAACCTGGAGTGACGGCACTGAAGCTTTCTTT.